These T cell receptor beta chains were read from a single sample in a study of memory CD4+ T cells and cytomegalovirus serostatus. Data came from immunoSEQ multiplex PCR; TCRdb stores just in-frame clones and leaves some out. The repertoire includes about 52,000 clones, around 80% of them detected once, and about 2.1% sits in the top ten. The sample consisted of memory CD4+ T cells from blood. The source of these receptors is an adult in good health and CMV-seropositive. The CDR3 runs from the conserved cysteine through the conserved F or W. The order of the fields is CDR3 length, clone size, V gene, J gene, CDR3 protein. Expanded clones get a size class; other rows say once, few or many, or leave the size out.

cdr3_length: 14; clone_size: -; v_call: TRBV7-9; j_call: TRBJ2-7; cdr3_aa: CASSPTDRAYEQYF
cdr3_length: 15; clone_size: once; v_call: TRBV6-1; j_call: TRBJ2-1; cdr3_aa: CASSVGTNSYNEQFF
cdr3_length: 14; clone_size: -; v_call: TRBV4-2; j_call: TRBJ2-3; cdr3_aa: CASSQGSPGDTQYF
cdr3_length: 13; clone_size: once; v_call: TRBV5-4; j_call: TRBJ2-4; cdr3_aa: CASSLYDKNIQYF
cdr3_length: 16; clone_size: once; v_call: TRBV4-3; j_call: TRBJ2-2; cdr3_aa: CASSQERVGNTGELFF
cdr3_length: 16; clone_size: few; v_call: TRBV7-2; j_call: TRBJ1-5; cdr3_aa: CASSFGQGRWGQPQHF
cdr3_length: 18; clone_size: -; v_call: TRBV19; j_call: TRBJ2-4; cdr3_aa: CASSPLGQGRVGGNIQYF
cdr3_length: 13; clone_size: -; v_call: TRBV11-2; j_call: TRBJ1-1; cdr3_aa: CASSLERNTEAFF
cdr3_length: 14; clone_size: -; v_call: TRBV10-3; j_call: TRBJ1-1; cdr3_aa: CAISVEGARTEAFF
cdr3_length: 14; clone_size: -; v_call: TRBV10-2; j_call: TRBJ1-1; cdr3_aa: CAIQDPGQNTEAFF
cdr3_length: 14; clone_size: -; v_call: TRBV18; j_call: TRBJ2-3; cdr3_aa: CASSPRQVPDTQYF
cdr3_length: 14; clone_size: -; v_call: TRBV5-1; j_call: TRBJ1-6; cdr3_aa: CASSPAGGLSPLHF
cdr3_length: 12; clone_size: -; v_call: TRBV7-9; j_call: TRBJ1-4; cdr3_aa: CASSLRAEKLFF
cdr3_length: 14; clone_size: -; v_call: TRBV14; j_call: TRBJ1-2; cdr3_aa: CASSQGSSDYGYTF
cdr3_length: 14; clone_size: -; v_call: TRBV7-2; j_call: TRBJ2-6; cdr3_aa: CASSPQSGANVLTF
cdr3_length: 15; clone_size: -; v_call: TRBV5-1; j_call: TRBJ2-1; cdr3_aa: CASSTRAGEGDEQFF
cdr3_length: 15; clone_size: -; v_call: TRBV6-1; j_call: TRBJ1-5; cdr3_aa: CASSAGTGERQPQHF
cdr3_length: 15; clone_size: -; v_call: TRBV28; j_call: TRBJ1-1; cdr3_aa: CASSLRRRVFAEAFF
cdr3_length: 16; clone_size: -; v_call: TRBV7-2; j_call: TRBJ2-1; cdr3_aa: CASSLTSGSLYNEQFF
cdr3_length: 19; clone_size: -; v_call: TRBV28; j_call: TRBJ2-3; cdr3_aa: CASSFFAGDGRGATDTQYF
cdr3_length: 15; clone_size: -; v_call: TRBV4-1; j_call: TRBJ2-7; cdr3_aa: CASSEGQGNSYEQYF
cdr3_length: 15; clone_size: few; v_call: TRBV10-3; j_call: TRBJ1-2; cdr3_aa: CAISELEGALYGYTF
cdr3_length: 14; clone_size: -; v_call: TRBV13; j_call: TRBJ2-1; cdr3_aa: CASSATGHYNEQFF
cdr3_length: 15; clone_size: -; v_call: TRBV6-5; j_call: TRBJ2-6; cdr3_aa: CASTPGGSGANVLTF
cdr3_length: 12; clone_size: -; v_call: TRBV18; j_call: TRBJ2-7; cdr3_aa: CASSPNRAEQYF
cdr3_length: 13; clone_size: -; v_call: TRBV5-1; j_call: TRBJ2-5; cdr3_aa: CASSPVVRETQYF
cdr3_length: 16; clone_size: -; v_call: TRBV7-2; j_call: TRBJ2-1; cdr3_aa: CASSNRLAGVRDEQFF